This T cell receptor (beta chain) was identified during a study of monozygotic twins with inflammatory bowel disease (dated by TCRdb to about 2019). In terms of the full investigation: The complete study included 28 monozygotic twin pairs: 19 IBD-discordant Danish pairs and nine German pairs, of which four were IBD-concordant and five were IBD-discordant. Within discordant pairs, disease-associated traits were sought mainly by comparing IBD patients with their genetically identical healthy co-twins. Each individual had, on average, about 151 000 unique TCRalpha sequences and 181 000 unique TCRbeta sequences available for analysis.

For CDR1 and CDR2, the germline V gene lists KGHDR and SFDVKD. The CDR3 covers 17 residues, taking in both the cysteine and the phenylalanine. No DNA is listed. Concerning this clonotype itself: Its antigen has not been determined.

From each donor, an approximately 2.6 ml peripheral blood sample was collected into PAXgene tubes and kept at -80 degrees C. Total RNA was isolated from whole blood with the PAXgene blood miRNA kit on an automated QIAcube, without T cell sorting. Peripheral blood from monozygotic twin pairs concordant or discordant for inflammatory bowel disease was subjected to deep TCRalpha and TCRbeta repertoire profiling with unique molecular barcoding. For every twin pair, smoking habits were documented, and each individual was categorised as a current, former or never smoker. Receptor libraries were prepared by 5' RACE. Preparation of each TCR library used about 4,000 ng of total RNA. For each sample, cDNA synthesis with SMARTScribe reverse transcriptase was split into eight separate reactions. During cDNA synthesis, template switching introduced unique molecular identifiers that contained a 6-nucleotide sample barcode. Two nested PCRs of approximately 16 and 10 cycles amplified the TCRalpha and TCRbeta cDNA, and bead purification followed each PCR. Before amplification, the cDNA was treated with uracil DNA-glycosylase and purified using the QIAquick PCR purification kit. The second PCR was the step at which Illumina TruSeq-compatible adapters and sample-specific barcodes were added. Library quality and concentration were checked on TapeStation and Qubit, and libraries were pooled at approximately 5 ng each. Pooled libraries were sequenced on an Illumina HiSeq2500 single-index Rapid Run with 2 x 100 bp reads and custom sequencing primers. As for the authors' bioinformatics: MiGEC version 1.2.6 was used for UMI-based consensus assembly to correct PCR and sequencing errors. V(D)J alignment, clonotype assembly and CDR3 extraction were performed with MiXCR version 2.1.1. To normalise gene usage, clonotype sharing and MAIT/NKT TCR abundance, the analysis used the top 1000, 10 000 and 20 000 clonotypes per sample. Diversity was computed as the inverse Simpson index with the vegan R package after downsampling to 27 000 UMIs. Paired Mann-Whitney U tests were applied to discordant twin pairs, and Benjamini-Hochberg correction was used for multiple testing. After TCRdb reprocessed the reads, each CDR3 protein sequence was kept as one row, without DNA. The authors' filters were not applied to this entry. This sample's table contains about 380,000 distinct CDR3 sequences. The ten largest account for 2.5% to 3% of the sample.

Overall study results and their limits: Repertoire similarity did not differ between concordant and discordant twins, which could be due to limited statistical power. A decrease in TCRbeta repertoire diversity, as measured by inverse Simpson index, was observed in IBD patients compared with their healthy co-twins. The results gave no support for a single strong signal or clonotype linked to IBD. Compared with healthy twins, IBD patients shared fewer clonotypes with other individuals, and the difference was most pronounced in patients with signs of disease activity. The analysis was unable to tell different T cell subtypes apart. Because patients were on differing immunosuppressive treatments, the repertoires may have picked up extra background noise and inter-individual variability.

The sequencing sample was made of blood. This chain joins TRBV24-1 to TRBJ2-3; TCRdb's D call, TRBD2, is unchecked because there is no DNA. This TCR was sampled from a human donor with ulcerative colitis or Crohn's disease, or a healthy co-twin of an affected twin (not recorded which). The CDR3 loop reads CATSAPLRGGSTDTQYF.